The 28 T cell receptor beta chains given below trace back to one sample, sequenced in a study of blood T cell repertoires in COVID-19. Using immunoSEQ multiplex PCR, the repertoire was profiled, and TCRdb retains in-frame clones only, with some absent. The sample lists under 25,000 clones, approximately 91% occurring once. The sequencing sample was made of peripheral blood. Receptors originate from a human donor in a cohort sampled during active COVID-19. The donor label of this sample is uncertain.

The J gene is TRBJ1-3, the V gene TRBV7-9, with D maybe TRBD1 (5 bases). V was shortened by 5 bases and J by 9 bases, with 11 bases between the two germline ends. The CDR3 loop spans 12 amino acids. Germline CDR1 SEHNR, CDR2 FQNEAQ (reference sequence). CDR3 coding DNA: TGTGCCAGCAGCACCACCGGGGGCACCATATATTTT. Its protein is CASSTTGGTIYF.

This clone was seen only a few times. The chain carries TRBV7-9 and TRBJ2-5, with TRBD1 identical over 7 bases. The trim removed 1 base at V and 4 bases at J, leaving 6 bases unmatched. Per germline, CDR1 SEHNR and CDR2 FQNEAQ (reference sequence). This CDR3 is built from 15 residues. The CDR3 DNA reads TGTGCCAGCAGCTTAGGTGTGGCAGGGGGAGAGACCCAGTACTTC. As protein: CASSLGVAGGETQYF.

The V gene is TRBV29-1, the J gene TRBJ2-7, with 9 nucleotides matching TRBD1. Trimming took 6 bases from V and 0 from J; bases not matched to a gene: 6. CDR1 and CDR2 from the germline V gene are SQVTM and ANQGSEA. This CDR3 is built from 14 residues. DNA of the CDR3: TGCAGCGTCGCCGGGACAGGGCCCTCCTACGAGCAGTACTTC. This encodes CSVAGTGPSYEQYF.

The gene calls are TRBV11-2 and TRBJ2-2; D is possibly TRBD2 (5 bases). Looked up from germline, CDR1 is SGHAT and CDR2 is FQNNGV. V lost 1 base and J lost 9, with 9 bases in between. The CDR3 spans 13 residues. DNA of the CDR3: TGTGCCAGCAGCTTAGCGGGAAACCGGGAGCTGTTTTTT. Translating gives CASSLAGNRELFF.

This clone has only one observation. V usage is TRBV18 and J usage is TRBJ2-1; TRBD2 matches 10 bases. Unmatched junction bases numbered 4, after V lost 5 bases and J lost 0 bases. The germline V gene encodes CDR1 KGHSH and CDR2 LQKENI. The CDR3 sequence is 16 residues long. As DNA, the CDR3 is TGTGCCAGCTCAGGACTAGCGGCTGCCTCCTACAATGAGCAGTTCTTC. This translates into CASSGLAAASYNEQFF.

The chain uses TRBV6-1 and TRBJ2-7, with 8 bases aligning to TRBD2. The junction had 6 bases not matched to a gene; V was cut back by 1 base and J by 4 bases. The CDR3 length is 15 residues. Per the germline V gene, CDR1 is MNHNS and CDR2 is SASEGT. The CDR3 reads CASSEVAERGYEQYF. CDR3 nucleotide sequence: TGTGCCAGCAGTGAAGTAGCGGAGCGGGGGTACGAGCAGTACTTC.

On this clone itself: In the same sample, other DNA sequences code for this CDR3. CDR3 loop: CASSLSGQGYGYTF. CDR3 in DNA: TGTGCCAGCAGTTTATCCGGACAGGGCTATGGCTACACCTTC. This rearrangement joins TRBV27 to TRBJ1-2; 8 bases line up with TRBD1. Germline V gene sequence: CDR1 MNHEY, CDR2 SMNVEV (reference sequence). V gave up 0 bases and J gave up 4 bases; unmatched junction bases: 1. The CDR3 loop spans 14 amino acids.

The V call is TRBV11-2, the J call TRBJ2-1; 10 positions match TRBD2. V dropped 5 bases and J dropped 2; count of bases not matched to a gene: 0. The CDR3 runs 14 residues. Germline V lookup: CDR1 SGHAT, CDR2 FQNNGV. The CDR3 loop is CASSTSGTYNEQFF. The DNA of the CDR3 is TGTGCCAGCAGCACTAGCGGGACCTACAATGAGCAGTTCTTC.

The gene calls are TRBV5-1 and TRBJ1-1, with D maybe TRBD1 (6 bases). The germline V gene has CDR1 SGHRS and CDR2 YFSETQ. The CDR3 loop spans 12 amino acids. V was trimmed by 3 bases and J by 5 bases, leaving 8 bases between them. Written as DNA, the CDR3 is TGCGCCAGCAGCTCACAGGGAACTGAAGCTTTCTTT. It encodes CASSSQGTEAFF.

The V and J genes are TRBV12-3 or TRBV12-4 and TRBJ2-3; D may be TRBD1 (6 bases). V shed 1 base and J shed 13 bases, with 15 bases lying between them. The CDR3 length is 13 residues. The CDR3 DNA sequence: TGTGCCAGCAGTTTAGGACAGGCCCACCTGGAGTATTTT. This gives the protein CASSLGQAHLEYF.

This clone was recorded only once. The chain is built from TRBV6-4 and TRBJ2-1, with TRBD2 matching 11 bases. Germline V CDR1 and CDR2: MRHNA, SNTAGT. The length of the CDR3 is 15 residues. V gave up 3 bases and J gave up 8 bases; unmatched junction bases: 6. Written as DNA, the CDR3 is TGTGCCAGCAGTGAAGCTAGCGGGAGGATAGATGAGCAGTTCTTC. It is translated as CASSEASGRIDEQFF.

V and J are TRBV27 and TRBJ2-1; 12 nucleotides agree with TRBD2. The CDR3 totals 16 residues. In germline, CDR1 is MNHEY, CDR2 SMNVEV (reference sequence). V was clipped by 2 bases and J by 1 base; unmatched bases: 0. DNA of the CDR3: TGTGCCAGCAGTTTAACTAGCGGGAGGTCCTACAATGAGCAGTTCTTC. As protein: CASSLTSGRSYNEQFF.

This rearrangement joins TRBV24-1 to TRBJ2-4; TRBD2 is a possible D gene (5 bases). The germline V gene encodes CDR1 KGHDR and CDR2 SFDVKD. V was cut by 4 bases and J by 9 bases, with 12 bases left in between. This CDR3 comprises 13 residues. The CDR3 sequence: CATSEPGNGIQYF. In nucleotides, the CDR3 is TGTGCCACCAGTGAGCCCGGGAACGGCATTCAGTACTTC.

The chain joins TRBV6-1 to TRBJ2-1; possible D gene TRBD1, 5 bases. CDR3 size: 13 residues. Germline V gene lookup returns CDR1 MNHNS and CDR2 SASEGT. Trimming took off 3 bases at V and 9 bases at J, with 12 bases between the two ends. CDR3 sequence: CASSETVTIEQFF. The CDR3 DNA sequence: TGTGCCAGCAGTGAGACAGTAACGATTGAGCAGTTCTTC.

The chain combines TRBV30 with TRBJ1-2; D remains unclear. The length of the CDR3 is 13 residues. V was clipped by 2 bases and J by 11 bases, with 18 bases between them. Germline CDR1 reads GTSNPN; CDR2 reads SVGIG (reference sequence). The CDR3 loop is CAWSPRHRFWYTF. Written as DNA, the CDR3 is TGTGCCTGGAGTCCTCGACACCGGTTCTGGTACACCTTC.

This clone occurred once. The chain employs TRBV18 and TRBJ1-2, with 7 bases matching TRBD1. The CDR3 totals 14 residues. Germline V gene sequence: CDR1 KGHSH, CDR2 LQKENI. J gave up 3 bases and V 1 base, and 2 bases lay outside the gene matches. The chain's CDR3 is CASSPLTGDYGYTF. Written as DNA, the CDR3 is TGTGCCAGCTCACCACTTACAGGGGACTATGGCTACACCTTC.

This chain uses TRBV7-3 with TRBJ1-1; 8 bases align to TRBD1. The CDR3 covers 13 residues. The germline V gene has CDR1 SGHTA and CDR2 FQGTGA. The ends lost 5 bases at V and 5 bases at J; junction bases unmatched: 4. CDR3: CASSQGAGTEAFF. CDR3 nucleotides: TGTGCCAGCAGCCAGGGGGCAGGTACTGAAGCTTTCTTT.

The chain is built from TRBV7-2 and TRBJ1-2, with D unclear. The CDR3 length is 14 residues. V was pared by 0 bases and J by 3 bases, with 8 bases between. Germline V gives CDR1 SGHTA, CDR2 FQGNSA. Written as DNA, the CDR3 is TGTGCCAGCAGCTTAGCAGCCCGCGACTATGGCTACACCTTC. Its translation: CASSLAARDYGYTF.

This clone was detected only once. This sequence joins TRBV5-1 and TRBJ2-1, with 9 nucleotides matching TRBD2. The germline V gene encodes CDR1 SGHRS and CDR2 YFSETQ. Trimming at V came to 1 base and at J to 7 bases, leaving 6 bases not matched to a gene. This CDR3 has 15 residues. CDR3 DNA: TGCGCCAGCAGCTTGCGTAGCGGGAGTGGGAATGAGCAGTTCTTC. Its protein is CASSLRSGSGNEQFF.

This sequence joins TRBV11-2 and TRBJ2-7; D gene ambiguous. This CDR3 has 13 residues. Looked up from germline, CDR1 is SGHAT and CDR2 is FQNNGV. V was shortened by 0 bases and J by 6 bases, with 9 bases between the two germline ends. The CDR3 coding sequence is TGTGCCAGCAGCTTAGATTTCCAGGCCGAGCAGTACTTC. It translates to CASSLDFQAEQYF.

The chain recombines TRBV5-1 with TRBJ2-5, with 7 positions matching TRBD2. This CDR3 region has 16 residues. Per the germline V gene, CDR1 is SGHRS and CDR2 is YFSETQ. Germline trimming cut 0 bases from V and 3 bases from J; bases unmatched to any gene: 8. The CDR3 DNA sequence: TGCGCCAGCAGCTTGGGGGAGGGTAGTCGAGAAGAGACCCAGTACTTC. Residues: CASSLGEGSREETQYF.

The V and J genes are TRBV4-2 and TRBJ2-2; 10 bases are shared with TRBD2. This CDR3 has 17 residues. Germline assignment: CDR1 LGHNA and CDR2 YNFKEQ. V lost 4 bases to trimming and J lost 6 bases; unmatched junction nucleotides: 11. CDR3 sequence (DNA): TGTGCCAGCAGCCTTGACCCGGTACTAGCGGGGCCCGGGGAGCTGTTTTTT. Its protein product is CASSLDPVLAGPGELFF.

This chain links TRBV4-1 with TRBJ1-2; D ambiguous. Germline V gene lookup returns CDR1 MGHRA and CDR2 YSYEKL. Between the trimmed V and J ends, which lost 1 base and 5 bases, there was a span of 14 bases. The CDR3 spans 15 residues. CDR3 nucleotides: TGCGCCAGCAGCCAAGCCCTTCAGAGAGGGTATGGCTACACCTTC. Translating gives CASSQALQRGYGYTF.

This chain uses TRBV18 with TRBJ2-7; 15 bases agree with TRBD2. Germline CDR1 is KGHSH and CDR2 is LQKENI. The trim removed 4 bases at V and 6 bases at J, leaving 4 bases unmatched. The length of the CDR3 is 15 residues. CDR3 bases: TGTGCCAGCTCACAGGGACTAGCGGGAGGCGGCGAGCAGTACTTC. This encodes CASSQGLAGGGEQYF.

This chain connects TRBV5-4 to TRBJ2-5, with 10 positions matching TRBD2. The ends lost 6 bases at V and 5 bases at J; junction bases unmatched: 4. CDR1 and CDR2 from the germline V gene are SGHNT and YYREEE (reference sequence). This CDR3 spans 13 amino acids. CDR3 sequence reads: CASTSGSGETQYF. For the CDR3, the DNA is TGTGCCAGCACTAGCGGGAGCGGTGAGACCCAGTACTTC.

The V and J genes are TRBV11-2 and TRBJ1-6; TRBD1 agrees at 7 bases. CDR1 and CDR2 (germline): SGHAT, FQNNGV. The V and J ends lost 5 bases and 9 bases, in that order; junction bases with no gene match: 10. This CDR3 comprises 15 residues. The CDR3 DNA sequence: TGTGCCAGCAGCCTCCGAGGGACAGAAGGTTCACCCCTCCACTTT. Translating gives CASSLRGTEGSPLHF.

The gene calls are TRBV10-2 and TRBJ2-5, with D unclear. CDR3 length equals 13 residues. V was shortened by 4 bases and J by 2 bases, with 8 bases between the two germline ends. Germline CDR1 WSHSY, CDR2 SAAADI. The CDR3 loop is CASSVSSQETQYF. The CDR3 DNA reads as TGCGCCAGCAGTGTGAGTTCACAAGAGACCCAGTACTTC.

The V and J genes are TRBV4-1 and TRBJ2-2; 12 nucleotides match TRBD2. The CDR3 covers 17 residues. V shed 4 bases and J 1 base; nucleotides not matched to a gene: 4. Germline loops: CDR1 MGHRA, CDR2 YSYEKL. CDR3 residues: CASSPATSGRNTGELFF. Written as DNA, the CDR3 is TGCGCCAGCAGCCCCGCGACTAGCGGGAGGAACACCGGGGAGCTGTTTTTT.